Ten or more counts support the clone carrying this T cell receptor beta chain. Antigen unknown. V lost 6 bases and J 2 bases, leaving 17 bases between the germline ends. CDR1 and CDR2 from the germline V gene are MDHEN and SYDVKM. This CDR3 has 15 amino acids. This specimen comes from a study of regulatory T cells in long-lasting Graves disease. Study-level findings and limits: Favored gene segments in persistent disease were TRBV28, TRBJ1-2 and TRBJ2-5. A limited number of samples was an acknowledged limitation. Persistent Graves' patients had lower TCR diversity than newly diagnosed ones.

Time point here: persistent/refractory GD, antithyroid drugs over 5 years with positive TRAb. The TCR library was prepared using RNA isolated from PBMCs. Both iRepertoire HTBI primers and Arm-PCR of CDR3 regions were used to build the TCR beta libraries. Per the study methods: Samples collectively showed approximately 62 TRBV and around 15 TRBJ segments. TCRdb redid the calling of the multiplex PCR reads with MiXCR, one entry per CDR3 protein. The V and J calls follow TCRdb's processing rather than the paper's. The sample yields hundreds of thousands of distinct CDR3 sequences, roughly 20% seen once.

J is TRBJ2-7 and V is TRBV28; no definite D call. This clonotype was sampled from a female donor with Graves disease. Specimen: peripheral blood mononuclear cells (PBMCs), collected when the disease was refractory, from a patient treated with antithyroid drugs. The CDR3 DNA is TGTGCCAGCAGGATCCTGAGAGGCATTACCTACGAGCAGTACTTC. It translates to CASRILRGITYEQYF.